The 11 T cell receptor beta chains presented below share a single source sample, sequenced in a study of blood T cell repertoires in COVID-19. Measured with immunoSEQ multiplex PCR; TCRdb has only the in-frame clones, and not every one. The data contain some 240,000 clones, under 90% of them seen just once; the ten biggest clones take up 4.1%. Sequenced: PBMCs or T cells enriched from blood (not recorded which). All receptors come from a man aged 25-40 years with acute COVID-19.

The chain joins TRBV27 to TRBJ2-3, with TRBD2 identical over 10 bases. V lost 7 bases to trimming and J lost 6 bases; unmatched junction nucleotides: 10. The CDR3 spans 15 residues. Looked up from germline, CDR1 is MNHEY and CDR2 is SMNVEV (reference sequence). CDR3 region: CASIGLAGVRDTQYF. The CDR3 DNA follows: TGTGCCAGCATAGGTCTAGCGGGAGTTCGTGATACGCAGTATTTT.

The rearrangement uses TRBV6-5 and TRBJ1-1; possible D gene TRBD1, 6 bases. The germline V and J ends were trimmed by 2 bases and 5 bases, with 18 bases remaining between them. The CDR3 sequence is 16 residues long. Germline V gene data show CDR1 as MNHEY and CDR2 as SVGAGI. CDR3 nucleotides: TGTGCCAGCAGTTACGCCCCGGGACACCTGGGAACTGAAGCTTTCTTT. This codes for CASSYAPGHLGTEAFF.

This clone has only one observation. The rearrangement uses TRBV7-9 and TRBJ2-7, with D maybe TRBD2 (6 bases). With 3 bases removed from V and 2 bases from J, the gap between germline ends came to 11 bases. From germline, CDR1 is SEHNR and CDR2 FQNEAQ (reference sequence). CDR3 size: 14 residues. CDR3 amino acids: CASSLEGLPYEQYV. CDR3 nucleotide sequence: TGTGCCAGCAGCTTGGAGGGTTTGCCCTACGAGCAGTACGTC.

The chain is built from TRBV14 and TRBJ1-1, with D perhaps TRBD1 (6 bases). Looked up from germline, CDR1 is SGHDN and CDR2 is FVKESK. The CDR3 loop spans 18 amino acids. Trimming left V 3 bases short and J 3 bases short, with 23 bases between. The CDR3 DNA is TGTGCCAGCAGCCACCTTAGGGCAGGGGCCGTTTGGGACACTGAAGCTTTCTTT. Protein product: CASSHLRAGAVWDTEAFF.

The DNA for the CDR3 is TGTGCCAGCAGCCCTGACTCAGGGACAGACACCGGGGAGCTGTTTTTT. Translated: CASSPDSGTDTGELFF. The V and J genes are TRBV7-6 and TRBJ2-2; 7 bases agree with TRBD1. V shed 5 bases, J shed 3 bases, and the junction held 9 bases outside the gene matches. The germline CDR1 and CDR2 sequences are SGHVS and FNYEAQ. CDR3 length: 16 amino acids.

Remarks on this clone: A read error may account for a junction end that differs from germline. The CDR3 DNA follows: TGTGCCAGCAGCAATCCCGGGACAGGGGGCGAAGGGGATGGCTACACCTTC. It is translated as CASSNPGTGGEGDGYTF. The V call is TRBV5-1, the J call TRBJ1-2; TRBD1 agrees at 12 bases. The CDR3 has 17 amino acids. Germline CDR1 is SGHRS and CDR2 is YFSETQ.

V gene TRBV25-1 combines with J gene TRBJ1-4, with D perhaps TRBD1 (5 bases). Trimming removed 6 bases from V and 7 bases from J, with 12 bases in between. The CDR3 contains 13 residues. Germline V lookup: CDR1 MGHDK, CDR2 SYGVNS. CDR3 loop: CASSGRASEKLFF. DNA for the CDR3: TGTGCCAGCAGCGGCAGGGCGTCTGAAAAACTGTTTTTT.

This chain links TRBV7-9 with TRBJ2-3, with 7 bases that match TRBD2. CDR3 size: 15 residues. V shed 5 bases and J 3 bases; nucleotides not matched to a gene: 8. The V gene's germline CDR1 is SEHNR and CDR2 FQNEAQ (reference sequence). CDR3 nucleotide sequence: TGTGCCAGCAGCCCCCTTCTGGGAGGGACAGATACGCAGTATTTT. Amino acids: CASSPLLGGTDTQYF.

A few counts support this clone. CDR3 nucleotides: TGTGCCAGCAGCTCCGGGTTCTATAGCAATCAGCCCCAGCATTTT. This translates into CASSSGFYSNQPQHF. The chain uses TRBV5-6 and TRBJ1-5; unclear D gene. V lost 3 bases to trimming and J lost 0 bases, with 10 bases between them. The CDR3 consists of 15 residues. Per the germline V gene, CDR1 is SGHDT and CDR2 is YYEEEE.

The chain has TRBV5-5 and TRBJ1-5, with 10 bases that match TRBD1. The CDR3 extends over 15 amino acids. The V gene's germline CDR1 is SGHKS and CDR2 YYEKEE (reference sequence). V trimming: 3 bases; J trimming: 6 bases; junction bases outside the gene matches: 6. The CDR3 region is CASSSGTGVFQPQHF. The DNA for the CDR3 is TGTGCCAGCAGCTCCGGGACAGGGGTTTTTCAGCCCCAGCATTTT.

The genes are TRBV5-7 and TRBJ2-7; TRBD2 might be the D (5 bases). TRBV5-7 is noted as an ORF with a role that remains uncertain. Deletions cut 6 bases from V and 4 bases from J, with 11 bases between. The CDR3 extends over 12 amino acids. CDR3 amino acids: CASNEGPYEQYV. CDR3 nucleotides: TGTGCCAGCAACGAGGGTCCGTACGAGCAGTACGTC.